Listed below are T cell receptor beta chains from one sample, sequenced in a study of response to subunit inactivated influenza vaccine. TCRdb called the RT-PCR reads again in MiXCR, with one record for every CDR3 protein. The sample contains about 540,000 distinct CDR3 sequences, under 30% of which appear only once. The data were also submitted as part of a second study, on T cells expressing NK-cell markers.

The sequenced sample was CD4+ T cells sorted from PBMCs, obtained less than 13 days after vaccination. The receptors shown here come from a man aged 45-65 years who received an inactivated influenza vaccine. Both conserved end residues are part of each CDR3. Fields, in order: V gene, J gene, clone size, D gene, CDR3 DNA, CDR3 protein. D genes are given only for firm matches. A clone size is listed for some rows: how often the clone was seen (once, few, many), or a class if it is expanded.

TRBV11-2,TRBJ1-1,few,.,TGTGCCAGCAGCTTAACGCCAGCACCGAACACTGAAGCTTTCTTT,CASSLTPAPNTEAFF
TRBV7-3,TRBJ2-1,few,.,TGTGCCAGCAGCTTAACGAGGGGGGCCCACAATGAGCAGTTCTTC,CASSLTRGAHNEQFF
TRBV4-3,TRBJ2-3,many,.,TGCGCCAGCAGCCATGAATATCCGGGACACAGCACAGATACGCAGTATTTT,CASSHEYPGHSTDTQYF
TRBV12-3/TRBV12-4,TRBJ2-2,.,TRBD2,TGTGCCAGCAGTCCTAGCGGGAGGGCCCCCGGGGAGCTGTTTTTT,CASSPSGRAPGELFF
TRBV18,TRBJ1-5,.,.,TGTGCCAGCTCACCAGGTCGCGGCGTTGGTGGCAATCAGCCCCAGCATTTT,CASSPGRGVGGNQPQHF
TRBV5-1,TRBJ2-3,.,.,TGCGCCAGCGCTCGAGCCGGGACCCAATCTACAGATACGCAGTATTTT,CASARAGTQSTDTQYF
TRBV10-3,TRBJ2-1,few,.,TGTGCCATCAGCGAACCATTAGGTGAGCAGTTCTTC,CAISEPLGEQFF
TRBV28,TRBJ1-5,.,TRBD1,TGTGCCAGCATCGCGGGACAGGGGGCGCGGGGTCAGCCCCAGCATTTT,CASIAGQGARGQPQHF
TRBV7-2,TRBJ1-2,.,TRBD1,TGTGCCAGCAGCCCGACGACAGGGTACAATGGCTACACCTTC,CASSPTTGYNGYTF
TRBV12-3/TRBV12-4,TRBJ1-2,few,.,TGTGCCAGCAGTTCATGGCAGGGGCTTGGCTATGGCTACACCTTC,CASSSWQGLGYGYTF
TRBV20-1,TRBJ2-7,.,TRBD1,TGCAGTGCATCACCGGGACAGGGTAACCGCAACGAGCAGTACTTC,CSASPGQGNRNEQYF
TRBV7-8,TRBJ2-7,many,.,TGTGCCAGCAGCTTAGCGTCCGGGGGGCCCTACGAGCAGTACTTC,CASSLASGGPYEQYF
TRBV3-1,TRBJ2-1,.,.,TGTGCCAGCAGCCTCAGTTCCGGTGAGCAGTTCTTC,CASSLSSGEQFF
TRBV28,TRBJ2-1,.,.,TGTGCCAGCAGTATTCATCCCCCGGACTACAATGAGCAGTTCTTC,CASSIHPPDYNEQFF
TRBV29-1,TRBJ1-1,.,.,TGCAGCGTTGACAGGATCAACACTGAAGCTTTCTTT,CSVDRINTEAFF
TRBV20-1,TRBJ2-3,few,TRBD2,TGCAGTGCTACGGATTTCTTAGCGGGAGGGCCTTATACGCAGTATTTT,CSATDFLAGGPYTQYF
TRBV7-2,TRBJ2-3,.,.,TGTGCCAGCAGCTTAGCTGGGAAAACCGGGACTCGTCCCGCTAGCACAGATACGCAGTATTTT,CASSLAGKTGTRPASTDTQYF
TRBV4-3,TRBJ2-5,few,.,TGCGCCAGCAGCCAAGGGGTAGATAGGCTAGGGGAGACCCAGTACTTC,CASSQGVDRLGETQYF
TRBV12-3/TRBV12-4,TRBJ1-6,few,.,TGTGCCAGCAGGGAGGTCGCAGGGTTAAGTTCACCCCTCCACTTT,CASREVAGLSSPLHF
TRBV5-1,TRBJ2-1,.,TRBD1,TGCGCCAGCAGCTTGGCCATACCGGGACAGGGGAAGAATGAGCAGTTCTTC,CASSLAIPGQGKNEQFF
TRBV29-1,TRBJ2-7,.,TRBD1,TGCAGCGCTCGGCGTGACAGGGTAGGCTACGAGCAGTACTTC,CSARRDRVGYEQYF
TRBV7-8,TRBJ2-1,few,.,TGTGCCAGCAGCTTAGTCTCTGCTAGCGTACACAATGAGCAGTTCTTC,CASSLVSASVHNEQFF
TRBV7-9,TRBJ2-3,few,.,TGTGCCAGCAACCGCAATAGTGGCACAGATACGCAGTATTTT,CASNRNSGTDTQYF
TRBV28,TRBJ2-2,few,TRBD1,TGTGCCAGCAGATATATAAAGGGGACAGGGAGGACCGGGGAGCTGTTTTTT,CASRYIKGTGRTGELFF
TRBV7-2,TRBJ2-1,.,.,TGTGCCAGCAGCTTAGCGGAGGCGAGCTCCTACAATGAGCAGTTCTTC,CASSLAEASSYNEQFF
TRBV24-1,TRBJ2-5,.,.,TGTGCCACCAGTCTCCGGGGGGGACAGCGTCAAGAGACCCAGTACTTC,CATSLRGGQRQETQYF
TRBV7-8,TRBJ1-6,.,.,TGTGCCAGCAGCTCAACAGGGATTTTAAATTCACCCCTCCACTTT,CASSSTGILNSPLHF
TRBV2,TRBJ2-7,few,TRBD1,TGTGCCAGCAGGACCGGGACAGGGTTCTACGAGCAGTACTTC,CASRTGTGFYEQYF
TRBV7-9,TRBJ2-5,few,TRBD1,TGTGCCAGCAACCCTGGACAGGGGTTTGAGACCCAGTACTTC,CASNPGQGFETQYF
TRBV20-1,TRBJ1-5,.,.,TGCAGTGCAGCCGTCCGGACCAAACTGAGCAATCAGCCCCAGCATTTT,CSAAVRTKLSNQPQHF
TRBV5-6,TRBJ2-1,.,.,TGTGCCAGCACCCGACCCGGAGGGAATGAGCAGTTCTTC,CASTRPGGNEQFF
TRBV5-1,TRBJ2-2,few,.,TGCGCCACCAGCTTTAACACCGGGGAGCTGTTTTTT,CATSFNTGELFF
TRBV29-1,TRBJ1-5,few,.,TGCAGCGTTGGGGATCTGGGGGGGCAGCCCCAGCATTTT,CSVGDLGGQPQHF
TRBV6-5,TRBJ2-5,.,.,TGTGCCAGCAGTTGGGCAGTTTCAGAGACCCAGTACTTC,CASSWAVSETQYF
TRBV6-1,TRBJ2-1,many,TRBD2,TGTGCCAGCACCAGAGCGGGAGGGTACAATGAGCAGTTCTTC,CASTRAGGYNEQFF
TRBV20-1,TRBJ2-3,.,.,TGCAGTGCTAACAGGGTCCCGGTCACAGATACGCAGTATTTT,CSANRVPVTDTQYF
TRBV5-1,TRBJ2-1,.,TRBD2,TGCGCCAGCAGCCCGTGGACTAGCGGGGCCCTCTACAATGAGCAGTTCTTC,CASSPWTSGALYNEQFF
TRBV15,TRBJ2-1,.,TRBD2,TGTGCCACCAGCAGAGATCTCGGGAGGGCCGTCGGCGATGAGCAGTTCTTC,CATSRDLGRAVGDEQFF
TRBV20-1,TRBJ2-7,.,TRBD1,TGCAGTGCTATAAGCAGGGGCAGGGGGCTTTACGAGCAGTACTTC,CSAISRGRGLYEQYF
TRBV7-9,TRBJ1-2,few,.,TGTGCCAGCAGCTTAGCCGGCACCAGTGGCGGCTACACCTTC,CASSLAGTSGGYTF
TRBV27,TRBJ2-2,many,TRBD2,TGTGCCAGCAGCGGACTAGCCGGGGAGCTGTTTTTT,CASSGLAGELFF
TRBV20-1,TRBJ2-7,few,.,TGCAGTGCTGGGAGTATGGTGCGCTACGAGCAGTACTTC,CSAGSMVRYEQYF
TRBV7-9,TRBJ1-5,few,.,TGTGCCAGCAGCTACACCGGAGGACCCCAGCATTTT,CASSYTGGPQHF
TRBV11-2,TRBJ2-5,few,.,TGTGCCAGCAGCCCTAGCCAGGGGGAGACCCAGTACTTC,CASSPSQGETQYF
TRBV12-3/TRBV12-4,TRBJ2-1,.,.,TGTGCCAGCAGTTTTCTGAGGTCCGACAATGAGCAGTTCTTC,CASSFLRSDNEQFF
TRBV10-3,TRBJ2-3,.,TRBD2,TGTGCCATCAGTGAGTCGACTAGCGGGAGAAATACGCAGTATTTT,CAISESTSGRNTQYF
TRBV12-3/TRBV12-4,TRBJ2-3,.,.,TGTGCCAGCAGTTTATGGCTGGGTAAAGGTACAGATACGCAGTATTTT,CASSLWLGKGTDTQYF
TRBV6-2/TRBV6-3,TRBJ1-2,many,.,TGTGCCAGCAGTTACTCGGGGATAGATGGCTACACCTTC,CASSYSGIDGYTF
TRBV5-6,TRBJ2-2,few,TRBD1,TGTGCCAGCAGCTTGGGACCTCCAGGGGGCGCGAACACCGGGGAGCTGTTTTTT,CASSLGPPGGANTGELFF
TRBV12-3/TRBV12-4,TRBJ1-5,few,.,TGTGCCAGCAGTTTGGCGGGAGCTTATAGCAATCAGCCCCAGCATTTT,CASSLAGAYSNQPQHF
TRBV3-1,TRBJ1-5,.,.,TGTGCCAGCAGCCAAGATAGGAAAGCCCCACAGCATTTT,CASSQDRKAPQHF
TRBV7-3,TRBJ2-2,.,TRBD2,TGTGCCAGCAGCTTAAACTTGGCGGGAGACGCCGGGGAGCTGTTTTTT,CASSLNLAGDAGELFF
TRBV20-1,TRBJ2-5,few,TRBD2,TGCAGTGCCCCGGACGGGACTAGCATAGGGGGTTTGACCCAGTACTTC,CSAPDGTSIGGLTQYF
TRBV6-2/TRBV6-3,TRBJ2-7,.,TRBD2,TGTGCCAAGATAGCGGGGGACTCCTACGAGCAGTACTTC,CAKIAGDSYEQYF
TRBV12-3/TRBV12-4,TRBJ1-1,few,.,TGTGCCAGCAGTTCGCTCACGACATTCGAAGCTTTCTTT,CASSSLTTFEAFF